This entry describes one T cell receptor beta chain. The clone's antigen remains unknown. Base qualities are missing; no much larger clone stands one base away. The intended sense of this specimen's time point label: recipient sample about 28 days before transplant, after cytoreduction. Blood from recipients was drawn about 28 days before transplant and again at days 30, 100 and 180 after transplant. Using Nuclei Lysis Solution, genomic DNA was extracted from unfractionated peripheral blood mononuclear cells that were either fresh or cryopreserved. TCR beta CDR3 regions were amplified from genomic DNA with the immunoSEQ assay, a bias-controlled multiplex PCR using V- and J-specific primers. A proprietary barcode and Illumina adapter sequences were added to the CDR3 amplicons in a second PCR step. CDR3 libraries were sequenced on an Illumina MiSeq instrument. As for the authors' bioinformatics: Export and quality control were performed with immunoSEQ Analyzer 3.0, and downstream analyses were performed with R Bioconductor and Immunarch. Only productive rearrangements in the normalized downsampled data set went into calculating the repertoire metrics. In the normalized cohort, a clonotype counted as pathologically expanded if the clonotype was larger than 5 templates. The Inverse Simpson Index was used to measure repertoire diversity. To capture all clonotypes, CMV-specificity analyses were performed on the non-normalized data set. TCRdb carries this immuneACCESS record with in-frame sequences only. Its versions omit some clonotypes, under half of them owing to an unresolved V gene in the studies checked, with the rest unexplained. Clone size and the V and J calls come from that table; the DNA yielded D and trimming. The sample includes roughly 49,000 clones, with approximately 84% observed a single time. Jointly, the top ten make up 5.9% of the sample.

The data derive from a study of T cell clonotyping in hematopoietic cell transplantation (dated by TCRdb to about 2021). About the full investigation: Recipient samples taken before transplant were collected after cytoreduction. Patient recruitment ran from 2015 to January 2017, and follow-up continued until September 2020 or death. The study collected around 130 blood samples from 35 consecutive transplant recipients and their related donors. What the authors observed across the whole study: Recipient TCR diversity fell after transplant, with pathologically expanded clonotypes rising progressively from day 30 to day 180. Just a small fraction of recipient repertoires overlapped with donor repertoires, and more than 95% appeared de novo at the given depth. Broader posttransplant TCR repertoire diversity was predicted by donor and pretransplant recipient Inverse Simpson Index values. Sample size was limited, and cells were not sorted, so CD4 and CD8 repertoire contributions could not be separated.

The germline V gene specifies SGHRS as CDR1 and YFSETQ as CDR2. The V end gives up 3 bases and the J end 7 bases, leaving 4 bases in the junction not matched to a gene. The CDR3 runs 13 residues from the cysteine to the phenylalanine. Kept here is only the CDR3 DNA, which spans 39 bases and is read in frame from base 1. The source was peripheral blood mononuclear cells, collected before stem cell transplant. The rearranged segments are TRBV5-1 and TRBJ1-2, with 9 bases aligning to TRBD1. The clonotype was recovered from a man aged 60 to 75 with biphenotypic leukemia. Some clones in this sample may be carry-over from other donors' samples. The CDR3 region: CASSYQTGGGYTF. The nucleotides read TGCGCCAGCAGCTACCAGACAGGGGGTGGCTACACCTTC.